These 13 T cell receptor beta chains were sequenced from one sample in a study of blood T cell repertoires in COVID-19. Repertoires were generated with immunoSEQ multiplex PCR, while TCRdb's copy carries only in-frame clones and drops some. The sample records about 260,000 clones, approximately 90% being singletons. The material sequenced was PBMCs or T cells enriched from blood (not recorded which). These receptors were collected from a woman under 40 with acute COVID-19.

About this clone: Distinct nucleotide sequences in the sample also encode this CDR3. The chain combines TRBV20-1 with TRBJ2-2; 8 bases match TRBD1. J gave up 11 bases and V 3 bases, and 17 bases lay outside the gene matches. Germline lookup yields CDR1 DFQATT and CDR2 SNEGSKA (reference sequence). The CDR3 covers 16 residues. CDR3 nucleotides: TGCAGTGCTAGTCGCTTCGGACAGGGTTTTGGCGGAGAGCTGTTTTTT. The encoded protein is CSASRFGQGFGGELFF.

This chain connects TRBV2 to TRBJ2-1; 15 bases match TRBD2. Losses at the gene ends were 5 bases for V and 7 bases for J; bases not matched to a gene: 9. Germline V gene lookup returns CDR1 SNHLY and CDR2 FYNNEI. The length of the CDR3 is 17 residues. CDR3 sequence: CASSRTSGRVENNEQFF. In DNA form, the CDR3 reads TGTGCCAGCAGTCGGACTAGCGGGAGGGTGGAGAATAATGAGCAGTTCTTC.

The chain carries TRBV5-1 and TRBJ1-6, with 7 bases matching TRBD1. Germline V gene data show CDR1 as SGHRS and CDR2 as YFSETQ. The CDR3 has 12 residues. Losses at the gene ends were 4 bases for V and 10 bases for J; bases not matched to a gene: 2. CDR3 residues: CASSQGGSPLHF. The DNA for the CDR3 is TGCGCCAGCAGCCAGGGGGGCTCACCCCTCCACTTT. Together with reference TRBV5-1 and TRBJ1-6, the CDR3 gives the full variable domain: KAGVTQTPRYLIKTRGQQVTLSCSPISGHRSVSWYQQTPGQGLQFLFEYFSETQRNKGNFPGRFSGRQFSNSRSEMNVSTLELGDSALYLCASSQGGSPLHFGNGTRLTVT.

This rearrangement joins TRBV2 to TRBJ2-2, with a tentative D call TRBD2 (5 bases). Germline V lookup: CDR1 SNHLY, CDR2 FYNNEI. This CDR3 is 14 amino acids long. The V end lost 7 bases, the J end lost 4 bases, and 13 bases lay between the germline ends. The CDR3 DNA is TGTGCCAGCAAGGGAGAACTGGGCACCGGGGAGCTGTTTTTT. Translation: CASKGELGTGELFF.

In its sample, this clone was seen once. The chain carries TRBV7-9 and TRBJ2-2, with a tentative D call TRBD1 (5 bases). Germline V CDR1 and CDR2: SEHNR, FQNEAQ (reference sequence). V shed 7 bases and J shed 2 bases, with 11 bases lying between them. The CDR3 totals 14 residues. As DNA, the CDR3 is TGTGCCAGCATAGGACAACGAAACACCGGGGAGCTGTTTTTT. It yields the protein CASIGQRNTGELFF.

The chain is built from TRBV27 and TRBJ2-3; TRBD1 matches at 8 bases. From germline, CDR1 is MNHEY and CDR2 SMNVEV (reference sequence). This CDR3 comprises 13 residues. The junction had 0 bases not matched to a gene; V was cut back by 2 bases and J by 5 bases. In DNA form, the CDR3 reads TGTGCCAGCAGTTTAACAGGGGGAGATACGCAGTATTTT. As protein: CASSLTGGDTQYF.

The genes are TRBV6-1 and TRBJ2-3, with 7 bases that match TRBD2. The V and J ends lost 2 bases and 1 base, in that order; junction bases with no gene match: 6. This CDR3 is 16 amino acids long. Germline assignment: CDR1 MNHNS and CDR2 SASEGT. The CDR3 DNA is TGTGCCAGCAGTGAATCTAGCGGAGGGGGCACAGATACGCAGTATTTT. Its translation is CASSESSGGGTDTQYF.

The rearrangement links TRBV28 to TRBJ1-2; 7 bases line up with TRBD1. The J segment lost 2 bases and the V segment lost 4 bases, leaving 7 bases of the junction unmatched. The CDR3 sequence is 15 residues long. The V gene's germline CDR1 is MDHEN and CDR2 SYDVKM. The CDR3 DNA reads TGTGCCAGCAGTTCCCCCCTCAGGGGGAACTATGGCTACACCTTC. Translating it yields CASSSPLRGNYGYTF.

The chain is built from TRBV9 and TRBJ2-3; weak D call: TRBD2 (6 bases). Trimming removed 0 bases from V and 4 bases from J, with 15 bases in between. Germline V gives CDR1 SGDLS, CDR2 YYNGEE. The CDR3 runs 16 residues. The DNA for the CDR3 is TGTGCCAGCAGCGTAGGGGCTAGCGAGAGTGCAGATACGCAGTATTTT. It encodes CASSVGASESADTQYF.

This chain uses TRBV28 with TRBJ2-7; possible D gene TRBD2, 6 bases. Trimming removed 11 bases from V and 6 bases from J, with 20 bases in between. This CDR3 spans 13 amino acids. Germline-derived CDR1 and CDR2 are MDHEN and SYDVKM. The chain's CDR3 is CAGRRGGAVEQYF. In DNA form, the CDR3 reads TGTGCCGGCCGTAGGGGAGGAGCAGTCGAGCAGTACTTC.

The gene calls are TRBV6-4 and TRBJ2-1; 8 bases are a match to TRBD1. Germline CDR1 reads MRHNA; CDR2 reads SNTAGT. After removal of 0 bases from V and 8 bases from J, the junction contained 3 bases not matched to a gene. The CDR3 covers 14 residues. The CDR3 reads CASSDSSQGDEQFF. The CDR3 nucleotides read TGTGCCAGCAGTGACTCGTCACAGGGGGATGAGCAGTTCTTC.

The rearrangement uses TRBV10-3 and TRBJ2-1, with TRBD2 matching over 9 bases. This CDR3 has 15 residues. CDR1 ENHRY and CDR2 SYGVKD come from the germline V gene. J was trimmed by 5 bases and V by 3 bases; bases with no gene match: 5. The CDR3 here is CAISEPSGTDNEQFF. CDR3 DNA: TGTGCCATCAGTGAACCTAGCGGGACGGACAATGAGCAGTTCTTC.

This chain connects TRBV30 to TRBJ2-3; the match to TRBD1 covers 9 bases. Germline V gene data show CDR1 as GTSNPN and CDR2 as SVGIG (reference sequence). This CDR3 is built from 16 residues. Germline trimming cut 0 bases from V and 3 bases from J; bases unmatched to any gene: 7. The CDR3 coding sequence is TGTGCCTGGAGTGTACAACAGGGGGCGCGAACAGATACGCAGTATTTT. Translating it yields CAWSVQQGARTDTQYF.